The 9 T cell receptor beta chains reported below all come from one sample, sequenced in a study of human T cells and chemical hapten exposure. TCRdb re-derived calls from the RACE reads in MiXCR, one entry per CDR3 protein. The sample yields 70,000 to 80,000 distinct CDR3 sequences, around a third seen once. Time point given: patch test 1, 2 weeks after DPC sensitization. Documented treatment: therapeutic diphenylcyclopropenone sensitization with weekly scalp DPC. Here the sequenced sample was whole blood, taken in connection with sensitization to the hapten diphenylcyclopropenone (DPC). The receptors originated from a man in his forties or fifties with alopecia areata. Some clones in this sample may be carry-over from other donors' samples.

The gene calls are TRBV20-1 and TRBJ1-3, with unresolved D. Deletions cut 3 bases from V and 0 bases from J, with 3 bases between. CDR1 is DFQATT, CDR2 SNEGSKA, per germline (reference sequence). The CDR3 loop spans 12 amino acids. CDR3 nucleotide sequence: TGCAGTGCTAGCTACTCTGGAAACACCATATATTTT. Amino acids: CSASYSGNTIYF.

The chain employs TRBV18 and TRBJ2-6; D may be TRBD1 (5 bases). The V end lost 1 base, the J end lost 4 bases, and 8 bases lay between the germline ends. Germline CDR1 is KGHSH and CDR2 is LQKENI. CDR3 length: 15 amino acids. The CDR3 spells CASSPQGKGANVLTF. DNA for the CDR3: TGTGCCAGCTCACCACAGGGGAAAGGGGCCAACGTCCTGACTTTC.

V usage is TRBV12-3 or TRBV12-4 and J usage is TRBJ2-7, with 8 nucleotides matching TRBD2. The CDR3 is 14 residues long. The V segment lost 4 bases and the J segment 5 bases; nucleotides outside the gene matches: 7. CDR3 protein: CASSSGTRRNEQYF. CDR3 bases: TGTGCCAGCAGTTCCGGGACTAGGAGAAACGAGCAGTACTTC.

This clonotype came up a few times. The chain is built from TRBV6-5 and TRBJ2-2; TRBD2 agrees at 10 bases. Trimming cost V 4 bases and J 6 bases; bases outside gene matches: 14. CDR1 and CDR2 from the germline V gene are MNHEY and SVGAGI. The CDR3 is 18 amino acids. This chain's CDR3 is CASSSVAASGSSAGELFF. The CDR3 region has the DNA TGTGCCAGCAGTTCAGTAGCGGCTAGCGGGAGTAGCGCCGGGGAGCTGTTTTTT.

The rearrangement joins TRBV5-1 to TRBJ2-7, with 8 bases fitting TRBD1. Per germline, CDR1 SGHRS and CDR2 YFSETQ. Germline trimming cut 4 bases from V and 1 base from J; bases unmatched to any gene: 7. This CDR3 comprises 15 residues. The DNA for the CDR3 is TGCGCCAGCAGCCCGGGACAGGAGATATCCTACGAGCAGTACTTC. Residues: CASSPGQEISYEQYF. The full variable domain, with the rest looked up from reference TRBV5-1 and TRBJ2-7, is KAGVTQTPRYLIKTRGQQVTLSCSPISGHRSVSWYQQTPGQGLQFLFEYFSETQRNKGNFPGRFSGRQFSNSRSEMNVSTLELGDSALYLCASSPGQEISYEQYFGPGTRLTVT.

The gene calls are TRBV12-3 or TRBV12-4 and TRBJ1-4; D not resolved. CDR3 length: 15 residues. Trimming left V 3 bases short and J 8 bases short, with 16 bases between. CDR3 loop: CASSLSVLKGEKLFF. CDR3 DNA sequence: TGTGCCAGCAGTTTGAGCGTATTAAAGGGCGAAAAACTGTTTTTT.

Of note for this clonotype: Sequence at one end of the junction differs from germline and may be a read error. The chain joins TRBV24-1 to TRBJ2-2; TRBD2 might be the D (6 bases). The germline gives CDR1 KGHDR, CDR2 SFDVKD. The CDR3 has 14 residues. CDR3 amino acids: CATSEAGNTGELFF. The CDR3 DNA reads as TGTGCCACGAGTGAAGCGGGCAACACCGGGGAGCTGTTTTTT.

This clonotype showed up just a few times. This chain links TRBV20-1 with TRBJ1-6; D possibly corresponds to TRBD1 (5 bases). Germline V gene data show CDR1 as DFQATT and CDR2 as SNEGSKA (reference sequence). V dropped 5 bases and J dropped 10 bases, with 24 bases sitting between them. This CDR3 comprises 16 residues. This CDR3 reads CSAPDGGRQNNSPLHF. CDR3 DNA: TGCAGTGCTCCCGATGGAGGACGACAGAACAACTCACCCCTCCACTTT.

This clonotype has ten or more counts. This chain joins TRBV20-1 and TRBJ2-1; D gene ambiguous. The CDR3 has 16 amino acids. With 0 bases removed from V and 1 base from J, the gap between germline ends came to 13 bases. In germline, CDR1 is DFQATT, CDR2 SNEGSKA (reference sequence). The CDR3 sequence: CSARDLGSQSYNEQFF. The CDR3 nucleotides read TGCAGTGCTAGAGATCTCGGCTCTCAGTCCTACAATGAGCAGTTCTTC.